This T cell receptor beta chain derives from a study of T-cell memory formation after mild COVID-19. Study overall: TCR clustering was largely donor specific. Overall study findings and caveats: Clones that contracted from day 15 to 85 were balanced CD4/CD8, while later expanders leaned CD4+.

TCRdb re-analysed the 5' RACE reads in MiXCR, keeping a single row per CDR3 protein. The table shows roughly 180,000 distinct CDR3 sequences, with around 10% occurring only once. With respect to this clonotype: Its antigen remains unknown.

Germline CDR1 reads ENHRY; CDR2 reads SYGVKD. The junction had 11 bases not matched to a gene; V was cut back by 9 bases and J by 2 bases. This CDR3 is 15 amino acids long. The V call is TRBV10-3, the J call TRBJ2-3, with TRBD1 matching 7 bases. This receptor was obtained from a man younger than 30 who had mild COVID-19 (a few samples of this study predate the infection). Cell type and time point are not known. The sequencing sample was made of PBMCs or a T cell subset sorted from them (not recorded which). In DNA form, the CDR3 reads TGTGCCATTTCAGGGGGAACTCCGTACACAGATACGCAGTATTTT. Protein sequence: CAISGGTPYTDTQYF.